The 16 T cell receptor beta chains below were found in one sample sequenced in a study of human T cells and chemical hapten exposure. Stated time point: patch test 2, 6 weeks after DPC sensitization. As to treatment: therapeutic diphenylcyclopropenone sensitization with weekly scalp DPC. TCRdb passed the RACE reads through MiXCR, listing each CDR3 protein once. The profile shows some 100,000 distinct CDR3 sequences, about 9.3% of them singletons. The specimen comprised whole blood, sampled in connection with sensitization to the hapten diphenylcyclopropenone (DPC). These receptors were taken from a woman aged 35 to 49 with alopecia areata. Some clones in this sample may be carry-over from other donors' samples.

This clonotype was observed at least ten times. V and J are TRBV7-2 and TRBJ2-4; the D is unclear. CDR3 length equals 14 residues. From germline, CDR1 is SGHTA and CDR2 FQGNSA. V dropped 1 base and J dropped 6 bases, with 10 bases sitting between them. CDR3 amino acids: CASSLVPSGNIQYF. In DNA, the CDR3 is TGTGCCAGCAGCTTAGTTCCGAGTGGAAACATTCAGTACTTC.

The rearrangement uses TRBV20-1 and TRBJ2-7; the D is unclear. The CDR3 spans 14 residues. With 6 bases removed from V and 2 bases from J, the gap between germline ends came to 17 bases. Germline values: CDR1 DFQATT, CDR2 SNEGSKA (reference sequence). The CDR3 DNA reads TGCAGTGCCCAAGAGGACGGCCCCACCTACGAGCAGTACTTC. This gives the protein CSAQEDGPTYEQYF.

This clonotype was picked up a small number of times. This chain connects TRBV29-1 to TRBJ2-6; 7 positions agree with TRBD1. V lost 4 bases and J lost 0; bases outside the gene matches: 6. The CDR3 has 16 residues. Per germline, CDR1 SQVTM and CDR2 ANQGSEA. CDR3 coding DNA: TGCAGCGTTGGAAGGGACAGACTCTCTGGGGCCAACGTCCTGACTTTC. It specifies CSVGRDRLSGANVLTF.

This clonotype was recorded many times. This chain connects TRBV7-2 to TRBJ2-7; 10 bases are a match to TRBD1. Trimming at V came to 3 bases and at J to 3 bases, leaving 2 bases not matched to a gene. The CDR3 loop spans 14 amino acids. CDR1 is SGHTA and CDR2 is FQGNSA in the germline V gene. The CDR3 region is CASSFDRGHYEQYF. The CDR3 DNA follows: TGTGCCAGCAGCTTCGACAGGGGGCACTACGAGCAGTACTTC.

The sample holds a few counts of this clonotype. The chain employs TRBV20-1 and TRBJ2-5; no definite D call. Germline loops: CDR1 DFQATT, CDR2 SNEGSKA (reference sequence). The CDR3 spans 16 residues. V lost 0 bases, J lost 1 base, and 15 bases lay in between. The DNA for the CDR3 is TGCAGTGCTAGAGATATCTGGGGTCCGGGCCAAGAGACCCAGTACTTC. It codes for CSARDIWGPGQETQYF.

This clonotype was counted many times. The chain uses TRBV11-2 and TRBJ1-1; 7 bases align to TRBD1. This CDR3 has 14 amino acids. The germline V gene has CDR1 SGHAT and CDR2 FQNNGV. The V gene end was trimmed by 8 bases and the J gene end by 5 bases; junction bases not matched to a gene: 11. In DNA, the CDR3 is TGTGCCAGCCGCGCGGGGCCCAGGGGGACTGAAGCTTTCTTT. This codes for CASRAGPRGTEAFF.

The rearrangement joins TRBV2 to TRBJ2-3; D may correspond to TRBD1 or TRBD2 (5 bases each). CDR1 SNHLY and CDR2 FYNNEI come from the germline V gene. This CDR3 comprises 14 residues. Trimming removed 5 bases from V and 2 bases from J, with 11 bases in between. The CDR3 nucleotides read TGTGCCAGCAGTTTGGGACCCGTCACAGATACGCAGTATTTT. It encodes CASSLGPVTDTQYF.

This clonotype was counted ten times or more. This chain uses TRBV6-1 with TRBJ2-4, with D tentatively TRBD1 (6 bases). The CDR3 has 15 amino acids. The germline gives CDR1 MNHNS, CDR2 SASEGT. V was clipped by 0 bases and J by 11 bases, with 17 bases between them. This CDR3 reads CASSEASGAPALQYF. CDR3 nucleotides: TGTGCCAGCAGTGAAGCGTCAGGGGCCCCTGCCCTTCAGTACTTC.

A few counts support this clonotype. This chain joins TRBV7-2 and TRBJ1-1, with a tentative D call TRBD1 (5 bases). Germline loops: CDR1 SGHTA, CDR2 FQGNSA. CDR3 length equals 14 residues. Trimming shortened V by 2 bases and J by 4 bases, and 11 bases separated the two germline ends. CDR3 protein: CASSLNKGPTEAFF. In DNA, the CDR3 is TGTGCCAGCAGCTTAAATAAGGGGCCCACTGAAGCTTTCTTT.

This clonotype was recorded a few times. The chain joins TRBV29-1 to TRBJ1-2; D unresolved. Germline CDR1 SQVTM, CDR2 ANQGSEA. V was pared by 6 bases and J by 4 bases, with 9 bases between. This CDR3 is built from 11 residues. CDR3 sequence (DNA): TGCAGCGTCCGAGAACGCTATGGCTACACCTTC. It is translated as CSVRERYGYTF.

This clonotype showed up just a few times. This chain uses TRBV30 with TRBJ1-1, with D hard to call. Per germline, CDR1 GTSNPN and CDR2 SVGIG (reference sequence). V lost 3 bases and J lost 1, with 9 bases in between. The CDR3 runs 13 residues. CDR3 coding DNA: TGTGCCTGGAGGGTGGGAGAGAACACTGAAGCTTTCTTT. It encodes CAWRVGENTEAFF. Together with reference TRBV30 and TRBJ1-1, the CDR3 gives the full variable domain: SQTIHQWPATLVQPVGSPLSLECTVEGTSNPNLYWYRQAAGRGLQLLFYSVGIGQISSEVPQNLSASRPQDRQFILSSKKLLLSDSGFYLCAWRVGENTEAFFGQGTRLTVV.

This chain connects TRBV4-1 to TRBJ2-7; 8 bases fit TRBD2. This CDR3 is built from 14 residues. V trimming: 1 base; J trimming: 5 bases; junction bases outside the gene matches: 4. The germline gives CDR1 MGHRA, CDR2 YSYEKL. The CDR3 protein is CASSQGRGADEQYF. The CDR3 coding sequence is TGCGCCAGCAGCCAAGGGCGGGGGGCGGACGAGCAGTACTTC.

This clonotype was counted at least ten times. The V gene is TRBV6-2 or TRBV6-3, the J gene TRBJ2-1, with D perhaps TRBD2 (6 bases). Trimming stripped 6 bases from V and 8 bases from J, with 20 bases between. Germline V gene sequence: CDR1 MNHEY, CDR2 SVGEGT. CDR3 length: 15 amino acids. CDR3 region: CASSPAWAGGDEQFF. The CDR3 DNA is TGTGCCAGCAGCCCCGCGTGGGCAGGAGGGGATGAGCAGTTCTTC.

In this sample, this clonotype turned up many times. The CDR3 is CSARGRSNQPQHF. The CDR3 nucleotides are TGCAGTGCTAGAGGGCGCAGCAATCAGCCCCAGCATTTT. V usage is TRBV20-1 and J usage is TRBJ1-5; no reliable D call. The germline V and J ends were trimmed by 1 base and 1 base, with 5 bases remaining between them. This CDR3 is built from 13 residues. Germline lookup yields CDR1 DFQATT and CDR2 SNEGSKA (reference sequence).

Ten or more counts support this clonotype. The chain carries TRBV7-2 and TRBJ1-2; 7 bases fit TRBD1. The germline gives CDR1 SGHTA, CDR2 FQGNSA. The V gene end was trimmed by 1 base and the J gene end by 6 bases; junction bases not matched to a gene: 2. The length of the CDR3 is 13 residues. CDR3 loop: CASSLGQGDGYTF. Written as DNA, the CDR3 is TGTGCCAGCAGCTTAGGACAGGGAGATGGCTACACCTTC.

This clonotype has at least ten counts. The V call is TRBV25-1, the J call TRBJ2-5, with D maybe TRBD2 (5 bases). The germline V gene encodes CDR1 MGHDK and CDR2 SYGVNS. V was pared by 1 base and J by 2 bases, with 14 bases between. CDR3 size: 16 residues. The CDR3 sequence is CASSEFYGLFQETQYF. The DNA of the CDR3 is TGTGCCAGCAGTGAATTCTACGGACTGTTTCAAGAGACCCAGTACTTC.